This TCR beta chain was recovered during a study of T cells in Graves' hyperthyroidism and ophthalmopathy. V lost 1 base, J lost 6 bases, and 8 bases lay in between. Germline V gene lookup returns CDR1 KGHDR and CDR2 SFDVKD. The CDR3 sequence is 13 residues long. The table lists this clonotype with many counts. Authors of the study amplified TCR beta CDR3 regions from RNA transcripts. In the first-round RT-PCR of the TCR CDR3, the HTBI primer set was used. MiXCR, applied by TCRdb to the multiplex PCR reads, yields one record per CDR3 protein. The sample lists around 540,000 distinct CDR3 sequences, 46% occurring once.

The chain links TRBV24-1 to TRBJ1-2; D unclear. Material: peripheral blood or thyroid tissue (not recorded which). This TCR was recovered from a woman younger than 30 with Graves' hyperthyroidism. This chain's CDR3 is CATSDFGNHGYTF. CDR3 coding DNA: TGTGCCACCAGTGATTTTGGGAATCATGGCTACACCTTC.